The clone carrying this T cell receptor (beta chain) was seen only a few times. These data come from a study of blood T cells in healthy people across ages. The V and J ends lost 7 bases and 9 bases respectively, with 10 bases between them. There are 10 residues in the CDR3. Germline lookup yields CDR1 DFQATT and CDR2 SNEGSKA (reference sequence). Primers used in a second PCR of roughly 6 to 11 cycles were a sample-barcoded 5' primer and a J-beta primer mix. MiXCR, run by TCRdb on the 5' RACE reads, gives a single entry per CDR3 protein. The data contain 1.4 million to 1.5 million distinct CDR3 sequences, approximately 40% of them singletons.

The sequence was collected from a young woman in good health. This chain joins TRBV20-1 and TRBJ2-1; D gene unclear. Sequenced: blood. The CDR3: CSVPGGEQFF. The CDR3 DNA reads TGCAGTGTACCGGGTGGTGAGCAGTTCTTC.